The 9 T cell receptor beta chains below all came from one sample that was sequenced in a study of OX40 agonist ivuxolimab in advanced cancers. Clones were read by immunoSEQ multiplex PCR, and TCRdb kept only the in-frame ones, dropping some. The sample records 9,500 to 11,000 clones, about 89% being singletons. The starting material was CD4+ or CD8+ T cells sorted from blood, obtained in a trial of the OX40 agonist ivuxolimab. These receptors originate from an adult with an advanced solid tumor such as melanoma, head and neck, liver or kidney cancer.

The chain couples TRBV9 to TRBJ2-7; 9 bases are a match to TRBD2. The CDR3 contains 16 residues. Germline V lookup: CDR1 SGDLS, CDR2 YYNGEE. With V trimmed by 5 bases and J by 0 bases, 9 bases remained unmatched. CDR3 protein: CASRPLAGIRSYEQYF. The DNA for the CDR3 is TGTGCCAGCAGACCCCTAGCGGGAATCCGCTCCTACGAGCAGTACTTC.

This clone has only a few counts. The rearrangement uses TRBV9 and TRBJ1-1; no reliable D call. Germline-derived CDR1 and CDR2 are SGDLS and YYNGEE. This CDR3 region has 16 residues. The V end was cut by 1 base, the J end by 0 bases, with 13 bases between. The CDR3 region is CASSVSYRALNTEAFF. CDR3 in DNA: TGTGCCAGCAGCGTATCCTACCGGGCCTTGAACACTGAAGCTTTCTTT.

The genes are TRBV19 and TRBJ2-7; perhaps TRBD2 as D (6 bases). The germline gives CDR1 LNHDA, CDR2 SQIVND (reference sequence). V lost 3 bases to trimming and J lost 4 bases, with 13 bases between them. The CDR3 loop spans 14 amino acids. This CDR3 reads CASSIFAGSYEQYF. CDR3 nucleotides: TGTGCCAGTAGTATCTTCGCGGGGTCGTACGAGCAGTACTTC.

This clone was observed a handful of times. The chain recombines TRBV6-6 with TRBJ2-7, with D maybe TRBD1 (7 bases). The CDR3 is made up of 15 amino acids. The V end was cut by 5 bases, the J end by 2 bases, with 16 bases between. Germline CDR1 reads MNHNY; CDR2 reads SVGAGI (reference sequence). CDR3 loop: CASSPLGGTAYEQYF. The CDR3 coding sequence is TGTGCCAGCAGTCCACTAGGGGGGACAGCCTACGAGCAGTACTTC.

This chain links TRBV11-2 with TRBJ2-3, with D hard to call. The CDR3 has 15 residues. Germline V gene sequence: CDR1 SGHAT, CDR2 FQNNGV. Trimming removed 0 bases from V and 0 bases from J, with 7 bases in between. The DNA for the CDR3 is TGTGCCAGCAGCTTAGATTTGGTTAGCACAGATACGCAGTATTTT. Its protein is CASSLDLVSTDTQYF.

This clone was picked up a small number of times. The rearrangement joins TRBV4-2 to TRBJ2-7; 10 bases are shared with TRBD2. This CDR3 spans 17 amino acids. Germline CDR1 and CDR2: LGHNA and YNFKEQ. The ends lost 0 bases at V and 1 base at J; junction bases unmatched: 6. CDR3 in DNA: TGTGCCAGCAGCCAAGACCTAGCGGGAGCACCTTCCTACGAGCAGTACTTC. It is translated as CASSQDLAGAPSYEQYF.

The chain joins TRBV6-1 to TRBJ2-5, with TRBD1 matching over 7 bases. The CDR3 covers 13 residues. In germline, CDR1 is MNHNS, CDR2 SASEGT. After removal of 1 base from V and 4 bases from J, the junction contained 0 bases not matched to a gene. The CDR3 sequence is CASSEGDRETQYF. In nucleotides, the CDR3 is TGTGCCAGCAGTGAAGGGGACAGAGAGACCCAGTACTTC.

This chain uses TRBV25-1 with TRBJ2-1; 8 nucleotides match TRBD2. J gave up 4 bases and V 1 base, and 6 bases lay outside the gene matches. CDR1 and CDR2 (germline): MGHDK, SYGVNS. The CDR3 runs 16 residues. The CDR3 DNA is TGTGCCAGCAGTGAATCCGCTAGCGGGCTATACAATGAGCAGTTCTTC. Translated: CASSESASGLYNEQFF. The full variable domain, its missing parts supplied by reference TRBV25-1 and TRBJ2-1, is EADIYQTPRYLVIGTGKKITLECSQTMGHDKMYWYQQDPGMELHLIHYSYGVNSTEKGDLSSESTVSRIRTEHFPLTLESARPSHTSQYLCASSESASGLYNEQFFGPGTRLTVL.

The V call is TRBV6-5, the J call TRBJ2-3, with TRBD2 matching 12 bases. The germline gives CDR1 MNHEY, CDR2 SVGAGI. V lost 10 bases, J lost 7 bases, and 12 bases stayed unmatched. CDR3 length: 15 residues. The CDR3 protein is CANSLLAGGPNTQYF. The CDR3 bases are TGTGCCAACTCGCTCCTAGCGGGAGGGCCAAATACGCAGTATTTT.